The clone carrying this T cell receptor (beta chain) was found a few times. Its target is unknown. The sample comes from a study of T-cell reconstitution after alpha-beta-depleted transplantation in children. Study observations and caveats: In some patients, recipient T cells and intrathymic progenitors surviving conditioning explained high day-60 diversity.

V was pared by 2 bases and J by 0 bases, with 11 bases between. Germline CDR1 and CDR2: LGHDT and YNNKEL (reference sequence). The CDR3 has 16 residues. A TCRbeta library incorporating unique molecular identifiers was prepared. TCRdb reanalysed the PCR reads using MiXCR and keeps one entry per CDR3 protein. The sample carries hundreds of thousands of distinct CDR3 sequences, 20% to 30% recorded once. The chain joins TRBV3-1 to TRBJ1-3; D is perhaps TRBD1 (6 bases). The sequenced sample was PBMCs, mostly from graft donor cells, obtained 360 days after TCRalphabeta/CD19-depleted stem cell transplant. The origin of this receptor is a female patient between 2 and 15 years old who had a stem cell transplant for congenital amegakaryocytic thrombocytopenia, so the T cells may come from the graft donor. The CDR3 is CASSQYTGISGNTIYF. For the CDR3, the DNA is TGTGCCAGCAGCCAATACACAGGGATCTCTGGAAACACCATATATTTT.